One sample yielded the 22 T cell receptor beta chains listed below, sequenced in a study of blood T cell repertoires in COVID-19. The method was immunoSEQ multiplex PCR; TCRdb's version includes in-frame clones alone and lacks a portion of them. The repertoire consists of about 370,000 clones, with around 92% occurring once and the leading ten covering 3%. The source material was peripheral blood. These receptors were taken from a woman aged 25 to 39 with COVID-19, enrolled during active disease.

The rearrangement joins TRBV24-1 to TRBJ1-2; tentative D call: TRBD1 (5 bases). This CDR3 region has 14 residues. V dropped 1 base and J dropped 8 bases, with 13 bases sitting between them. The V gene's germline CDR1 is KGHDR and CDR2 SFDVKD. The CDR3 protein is CATSDFTRVKGYTF. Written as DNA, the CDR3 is TGTGCCACCAGTGATTTTACCAGGGTCAAGGGCTACACCTTC.

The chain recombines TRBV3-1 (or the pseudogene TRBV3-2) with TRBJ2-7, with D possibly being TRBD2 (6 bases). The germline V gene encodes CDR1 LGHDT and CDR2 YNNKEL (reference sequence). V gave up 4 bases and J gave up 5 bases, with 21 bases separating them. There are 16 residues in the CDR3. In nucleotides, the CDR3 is TGTGCCAGCAGCCTACGTTGGGCAGGGAGGCGTCACGAGCAGTACTTC. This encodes CASSLRWAGRRHEQYF.

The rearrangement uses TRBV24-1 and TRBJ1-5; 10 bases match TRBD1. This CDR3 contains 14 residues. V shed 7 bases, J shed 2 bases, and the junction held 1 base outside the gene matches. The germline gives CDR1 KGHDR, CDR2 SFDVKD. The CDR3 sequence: CATRGQGGNQPQHF. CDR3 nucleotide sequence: TGTGCCACCAGAGGACAGGGGGGCAATCAGCCCCAGCATTTT.

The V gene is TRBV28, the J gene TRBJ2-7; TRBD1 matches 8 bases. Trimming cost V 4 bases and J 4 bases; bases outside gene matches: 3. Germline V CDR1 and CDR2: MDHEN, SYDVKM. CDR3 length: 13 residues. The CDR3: CASSWTGFYEQYF. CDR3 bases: TGTGCCAGCAGTTGGACAGGGTTTTACGAGCAGTACTTC.

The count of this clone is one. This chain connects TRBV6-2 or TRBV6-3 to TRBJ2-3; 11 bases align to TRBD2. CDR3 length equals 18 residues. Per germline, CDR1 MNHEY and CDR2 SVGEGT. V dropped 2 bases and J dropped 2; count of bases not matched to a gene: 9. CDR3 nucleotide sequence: TGTGCCAGCAGTTACGAACAGGGACTAGCGGATTTCACAGATACGCAGTATTTT. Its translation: CASSYEQGLADFTDTQYF.

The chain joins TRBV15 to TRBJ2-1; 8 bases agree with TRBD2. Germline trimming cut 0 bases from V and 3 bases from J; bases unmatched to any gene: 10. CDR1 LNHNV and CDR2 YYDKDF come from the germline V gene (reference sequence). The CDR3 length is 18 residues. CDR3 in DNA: TGTGCCACCAGCAGAGATCGGGGAGCGGGAGTAATCTACAATGAGCAGTTCTTC. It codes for CATSRDRGAGVIYNEQFF.

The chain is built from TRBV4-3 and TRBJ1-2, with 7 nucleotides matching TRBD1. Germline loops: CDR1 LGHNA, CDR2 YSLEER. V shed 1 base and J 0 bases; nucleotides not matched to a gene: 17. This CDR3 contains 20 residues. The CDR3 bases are TGCGCCAGCAGCCAAGCCACGCAGGAGGGACAGCCTATCACTAACTATGGCTACACCTTC. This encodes CASSQATQEGQPITNYGYTF.

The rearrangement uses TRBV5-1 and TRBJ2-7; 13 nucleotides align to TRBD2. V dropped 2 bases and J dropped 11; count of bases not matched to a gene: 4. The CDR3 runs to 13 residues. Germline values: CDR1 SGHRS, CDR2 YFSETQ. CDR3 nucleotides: TGCGCCAGCAGCTTCACTAGCGGGAGGGCCGAGTACGTC. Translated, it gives CASSFTSGRAEYV.

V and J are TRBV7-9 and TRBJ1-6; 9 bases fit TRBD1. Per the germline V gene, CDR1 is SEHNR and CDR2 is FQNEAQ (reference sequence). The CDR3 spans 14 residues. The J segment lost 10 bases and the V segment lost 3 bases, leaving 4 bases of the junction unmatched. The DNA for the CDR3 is TGTGCCAGCAGCTTGGACAGGGGTGGATCACCCCTCCACTTT. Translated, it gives CASSLDRGGSPLHF. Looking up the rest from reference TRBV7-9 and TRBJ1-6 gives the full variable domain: DTGVSQNPRHKITKRGQNVTFRCDPISEHNRLYWYRQTLGQGPEFLTYFQNEAQLEKSRLLSDRFSAERPKGSFSTLEIQRTEQGDSAMYLCASSLDRGGSPLHFGNGTRLTVT.

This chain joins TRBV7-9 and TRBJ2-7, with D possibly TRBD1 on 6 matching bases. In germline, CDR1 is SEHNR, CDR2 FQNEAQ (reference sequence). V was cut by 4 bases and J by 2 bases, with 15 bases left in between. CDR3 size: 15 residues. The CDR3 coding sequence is TGTGCCAGCAGCTCAAAAGCCGGGACACCCTACGAGCAGTACTTC. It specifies CASSSKAGTPYEQYF. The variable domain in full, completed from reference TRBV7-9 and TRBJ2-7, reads DTGVSQNPRHKITKRGQNVTFRCDPISEHNRLYWYRQTLGQGPEFLTYFQNEAQLEKSRLLSDRFSAERPKGSFSTLEIQRTEQGDSAMYLCASSSKAGTPYEQYFGPGTRLTVT.

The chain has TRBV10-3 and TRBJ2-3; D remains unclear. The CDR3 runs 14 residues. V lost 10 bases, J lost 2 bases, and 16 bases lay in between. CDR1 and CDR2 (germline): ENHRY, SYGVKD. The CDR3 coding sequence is TGTGCCACGCGGATTGAGGCGGACACAGATACGCAGTATTTT. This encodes CATRIEADTDTQYF.

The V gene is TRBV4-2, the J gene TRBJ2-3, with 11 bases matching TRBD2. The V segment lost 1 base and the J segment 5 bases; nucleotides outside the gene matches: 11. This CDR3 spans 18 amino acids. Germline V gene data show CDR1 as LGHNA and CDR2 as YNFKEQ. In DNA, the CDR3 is TGTGCCAGCAGCCAAGGACTAGCGGGGTCTGGGGGCAGAGATACGCAGTATTTT. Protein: CASSQGLAGSGGRDTQYF.

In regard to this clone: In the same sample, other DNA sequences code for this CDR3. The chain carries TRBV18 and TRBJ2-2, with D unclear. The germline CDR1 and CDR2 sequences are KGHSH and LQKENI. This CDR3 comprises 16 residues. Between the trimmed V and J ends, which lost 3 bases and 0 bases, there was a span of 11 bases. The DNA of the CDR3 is TGTGCCAGCTCACCCCTGGCAGGATCGAACACCGGGGAGCTGTTTTTT. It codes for CASSPLAGSNTGELFF. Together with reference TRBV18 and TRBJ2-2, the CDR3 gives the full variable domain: NAGVMQNPRHLVRRRGQEARLRCSPMKGHSHVYWYRQLPEEGLKFMVYLQKENIIDESGMPKERFSAEFPKEGPSILRIQQVVRGDSAAYFCASSPLAGSNTGELFFGEGSRLTVL.

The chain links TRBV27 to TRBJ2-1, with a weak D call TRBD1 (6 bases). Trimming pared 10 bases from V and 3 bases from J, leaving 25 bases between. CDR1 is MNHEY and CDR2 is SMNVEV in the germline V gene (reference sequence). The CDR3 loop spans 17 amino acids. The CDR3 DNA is TGTGCCACCAAGGGATTGGAAGGGATACAGGGCTACAATGAGCAGTTCTTC. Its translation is CATKGLEGIQGYNEQFF.

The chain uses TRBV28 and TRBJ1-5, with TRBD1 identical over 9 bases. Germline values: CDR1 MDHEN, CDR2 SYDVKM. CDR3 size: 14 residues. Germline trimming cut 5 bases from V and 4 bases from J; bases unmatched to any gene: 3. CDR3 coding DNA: TGTGCCAGCAGTGTGGACAGGGGAAATCAGCCCCAGCATTTT. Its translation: CASSVDRGNQPQHF. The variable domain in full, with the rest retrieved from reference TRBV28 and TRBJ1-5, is DVKVTQSSRYLVKRTGEKVFLECVQDMDHENMFWYRQDPGLGLRLIYFSYDVKMKEKGDIPEGYSVSREKKERFSLILESASTNQTSMYLCASSVDRGNQPQHFGDGTRLSIL.

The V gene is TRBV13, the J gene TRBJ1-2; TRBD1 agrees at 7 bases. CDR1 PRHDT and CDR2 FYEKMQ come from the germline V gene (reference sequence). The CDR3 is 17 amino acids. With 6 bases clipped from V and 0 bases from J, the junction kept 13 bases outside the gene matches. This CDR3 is CASSAGNSGQPNYGYTF. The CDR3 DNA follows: TGTGCCAGCAGTGCGGGGAATTCGGGACAGCCTAACTATGGCTACACCTTC.

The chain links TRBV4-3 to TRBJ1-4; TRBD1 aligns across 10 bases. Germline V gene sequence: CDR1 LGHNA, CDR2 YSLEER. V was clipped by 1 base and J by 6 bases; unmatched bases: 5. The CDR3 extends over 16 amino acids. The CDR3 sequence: CASSQGQGAWDEKLFF. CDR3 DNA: TGCGCCAGCAGCCAAGGACAGGGGGCGTGGGATGAAAAACTGTTTTTT.

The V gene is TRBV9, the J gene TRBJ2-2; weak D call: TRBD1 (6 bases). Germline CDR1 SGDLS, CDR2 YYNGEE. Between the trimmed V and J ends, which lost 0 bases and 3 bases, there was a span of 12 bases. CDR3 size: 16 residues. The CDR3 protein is CASSVAGQQYTGELFF. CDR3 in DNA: TGTGCCAGCAGCGTAGCCGGACAGCAGTACACCGGGGAGCTGTTTTTT.

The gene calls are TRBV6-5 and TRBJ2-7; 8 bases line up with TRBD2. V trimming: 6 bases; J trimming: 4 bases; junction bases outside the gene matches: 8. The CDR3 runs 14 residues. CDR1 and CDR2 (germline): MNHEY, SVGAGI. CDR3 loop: CASSKGREAYEQYV. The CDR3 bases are TGTGCCAGCAGCAAAGGGCGGGAGGCTTACGAGCAGTACGTC.

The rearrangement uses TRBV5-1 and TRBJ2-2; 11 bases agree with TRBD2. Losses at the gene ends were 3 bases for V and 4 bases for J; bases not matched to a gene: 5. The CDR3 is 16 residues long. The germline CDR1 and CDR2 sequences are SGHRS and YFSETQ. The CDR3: CASSSLAGGLTGELFF. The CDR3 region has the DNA TGCGCCAGCAGCTCCCTAGCGGGGGGTCTCACCGGGGAGCTGTTTTTT.

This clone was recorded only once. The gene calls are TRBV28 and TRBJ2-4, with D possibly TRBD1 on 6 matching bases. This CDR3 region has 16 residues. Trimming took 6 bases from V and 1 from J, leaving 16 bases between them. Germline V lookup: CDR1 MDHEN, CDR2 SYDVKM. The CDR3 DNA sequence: TGTGCCAGCAGCCCACAGGGATTTAGGGCCAAAAACATTCAGTACTTC. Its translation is CASSPQGFRAKNIQYF. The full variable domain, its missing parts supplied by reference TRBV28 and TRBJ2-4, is DVKVTQSSRYLVKRTGEKVFLECVQDMDHENMFWYRQDPGLGLRLIYFSYDVKMKEKGDIPEGYSVSREKKERFSLILESASTNQTSMYLCASSPQGFRAKNIQYFGAGTRLSVL.

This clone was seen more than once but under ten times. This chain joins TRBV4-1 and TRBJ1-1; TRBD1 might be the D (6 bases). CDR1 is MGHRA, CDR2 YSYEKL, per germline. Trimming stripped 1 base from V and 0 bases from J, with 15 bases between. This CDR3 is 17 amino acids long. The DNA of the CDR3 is TGCGCCAGCAGCCAAGCCTCGCAGGGGCCGATGAACACTGAAGCTTTCTTT. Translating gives CASSQASQGPMNTEAFF.